A single sample is the source of the 18 T cell receptor beta chains below, sequenced in a study of T cells in Graves' hyperthyroidism and ophthalmopathy. Amplified TCR beta CDR3 regions derived from RNA transcripts. The primer set for the first-round RT-PCR of the TCR CDR3 was HTBI. TCRdb reprocessed the multiplex PCR reads via MiXCR and lists one record per CDR3 protein. The table shows 400,000 to 550,000 distinct CDR3 sequences, with around a quarter occurring only once. Sequenced material: blood. These TCRs come from a woman between 25 and 40 years old with Graves' ophthalmopathy.

This clonotype was counted at least ten times. V gene TRBV5-1 combines with J gene TRBJ1-2; TRBD1 aligns across 7 bases. J lost 5 bases, V lost 4 bases, and 8 bases had no gene match. CDR1 is SGHRS and CDR2 is YFSETQ in the germline V gene. The CDR3 runs to 14 residues. This CDR3 is CASSTGDERYGYTF. The DNA of the CDR3 is TGCGCCAGCAGCACAGGGGACGAGAGATATGGCTACACCTTC.

This clonotype has a handful of counts. The chain couples TRBV4-3 to TRBJ2-6, with D possibly being TRBD1 (5 bases). The CDR3 loop spans 16 amino acids. Germline CDR1 LGHNA, CDR2 YSLEER. Trimming stripped 4 bases from V and 0 bases from J, with 10 bases between. Here the CDR3 reads CASSPPGISGANVLTF. The CDR3 bases are TGCGCCAGCAGCCCTCCAGGGATCTCTGGGGCCAACGTCCTGACTTTC.

In this sample, this clonotype turned up many times. The chain links TRBV9 to TRBJ2-2; no definite D call. CDR1 is SGDLS, CDR2 YYNGEE, per germline. Trimming took 0 bases from V and 5 from J, leaving 8 bases between them. The CDR3 has 14 amino acids. The CDR3 nucleotides are TGTGCCAGCAGCGTAGTAGATGTAACCGGGGAGCTGTTTTTT. Encoded protein: CASSVVDVTGELFF.

This chain uses TRBV19 with TRBJ1-2; D not resolved. The CDR3 has 16 amino acids. V was clipped by 0 bases and J by 4 bases, with 15 bases between them. CDR1 and CDR2 (germline): LNHDA, SQIVND (reference sequence). The CDR3 is CASSIDPGRTSYGYTF. CDR3 nucleotides: TGTGCCAGTAGTATAGACCCCGGGCGGACCTCCTATGGCTACACCTTC.

This clonotype was counted between two and nine times. V gene TRBV9 combines with J gene TRBJ2-3; 8 bases are shared with TRBD2. J gave up 1 base and V 3 bases, and 10 bases lay outside the gene matches. This CDR3 has 17 amino acids. CDR1 and CDR2 (germline): SGDLS, YYNGEE. The CDR3 nucleotides read TGTGCCAGCAGCGACCCGTTCTGGCGGGGGGGCACAGATACGCAGTATTTT. As protein: CASSDPFWRGGTDTQYF.

This clonotype was recorded many times. The chain joins TRBV25-1 to TRBJ1-2, with unresolved D. This CDR3 is built from 14 residues. CDR1 MGHDK and CDR2 SYGVNS come from the germline V gene. Trimming pared 8 bases from V and 8 bases from J, leaving 21 bases between. As DNA, the CDR3 is TGTGCCAGCGGCAAATCCGGGTCCCCCTCCGGCTACACCTTC. Its translation: CASGKSGSPSGYTF.

About this clonotype: This could be a read error, since a much larger clone is one nucleotide away. The chain links TRBV6-4 to TRBJ2-2; 7 bases are a match to TRBD1. The germline V gene has CDR1 MRHNA and CDR2 SNTAGT. The CDR3 spans 13 residues. CDR3 nucleotides: TGTGGCAGCAGAGACAGGGATTCCGGGGAGCTGTTTTTT. Protein sequence: CGSRDRDSGELFF.

This clonotype was observed at least ten times. The V and J genes are TRBV4-3 and TRBJ2-7; 7 positions agree with TRBD2. V lost 3 bases to trimming and J lost 1 base; unmatched junction nucleotides: 9. Per the germline V gene, CDR1 is LGHNA and CDR2 is YSLEER. This CDR3 contains 16 residues. The chain's CDR3 is CASSQSLGGGSYEQYF. As DNA, the CDR3 is TGCGCCAGCAGCCAGTCATTGGGGGGGGGTTCCTACGAGCAGTACTTC.

This clonotype was recorded at least ten times. The gene calls are TRBV6-1 and TRBJ1-1, with D maybe TRBD1 (5 bases). CDR1 is MNHNS and CDR2 is SASEGT in the germline V gene. CDR3 size: 13 residues. V gave up 3 bases and J gave up 7 bases, with 12 bases separating them. CDR3 protein: CASSDREFIEAFF. The CDR3 nucleotides read TGTGCCAGCAGTGACAGGGAGTTTATTGAAGCTTTCTTT.

The V and J genes are TRBV4-1 and TRBJ2-7; 7 positions agree with TRBD1. V shed 1 base, J shed 7 bases, and the junction held 10 bases outside the gene matches. The CDR3 is 15 amino acids. Germline values: CDR1 MGHRA, CDR2 YSYEKL. CDR3 protein: CASSQVQTGQWEQYF. For the CDR3, the DNA is TGCGCCAGCAGCCAAGTGCAGACAGGGCAATGGGAGCAGTACTTC.

This clonotype was seen more than once but under ten times. The chain recombines TRBV12-3 or TRBV12-4 with TRBJ1-1, with D possibly matching TRBD1 (6 bases). Trimming stripped 0 bases from V and 10 bases from J, with 18 bases between. This CDR3 is 15 amino acids long. CDR3 nucleotide sequence: TGTGCCAGCAGTTTAGCCGGGACAAAAGGGTCCGGAGCTTTCTTT. Its protein product is CASSLAGTKGSGAFF.

This clonotype was counted ten times or more. The chain has TRBV29-1 and TRBJ2-7; D is undetermined. The CDR3 totals 11 residues. Trimming took 6 bases from V and 2 from J, leaving 8 bases between them. Germline CDR1 and CDR2: SQVTM and ANQGSEA. CDR3 nucleotide sequence: TGCAGCGTAGTACGAGCCTACGAGCAGTACTTC. It yields the protein CSVVRAYEQYF.

This clonotype was counted many times. This sequence joins TRBV9 and TRBJ1-5, with D perhaps matching TRBD1 (5 bases). This CDR3 region has 16 residues. Germline CDR1 is SGDLS and CDR2 is YYNGEE. The V and J ends lost 0 bases and 4 bases respectively, with 14 bases between them. The CDR3 DNA reads TGTGCCAGCAGCGTAGAGGCGACAGCTACTAATCAGCCCCAGCATTTT. Translation gives CASSVEATATNQPQHF.

This clonotype was recorded a few times. This chain joins TRBV20-1 and TRBJ2-5, with TRBD1 as a possible D gene (6 bases). The V gene's germline CDR1 is DFQATT and CDR2 SNEGSKA (reference sequence). V was shortened by 2 bases and J by 1 base, with 11 bases between the two germline ends. This CDR3 comprises 14 residues. CDR3 DNA sequence: TGCAGTGCTAGATATACAGGGTCCCAAGAGACCCAGTACTTC. This gives the protein CSARYTGSQETQYF.

This clonotype was seen many times. V is TRBV7-3 and J is TRBJ2-5; 12 nucleotides line up with TRBD1. V was pared by 5 bases and J by 5 bases, with 9 bases of the junction left unmatched. The CDR3 contains 16 residues. CDR1 and CDR2 (germline): SGHTA, FQGTGA. This CDR3 is CASSPSGQGAWETQYF. The DNA for the CDR3 is TGTGCCAGCAGCCCCTCGGGACAGGGGGCATGGGAGACCCAGTACTTC. Based on the CDR3 plus reference TRBV7-3 and TRBJ2-5, the full variable domain is GAGVSQTPSNKVTEKGKYVELRCDPISGHTALYWYRQSLGQGPEFLIYFQGTGAADDSGLPNDRFFAVRPEGSVSTLKIQRTERGDSAVYLCASSPSGQGAWETQYFGPGTRLLVL.

This clonotype appeared many times. The chain employs TRBV20-1 and TRBJ1-2; 8 nucleotides align to TRBD1. CDR1 and CDR2 (germline): DFQATT, SNEGSKA (reference sequence). J was trimmed by 2 bases and V by 0 bases; bases with no gene match: 8. CDR3 length: 16 amino acids. The CDR3 protein is CSARDPSGTGNYGYTF. The CDR3 coding sequence is TGCAGTGCTAGAGATCCGTCCGGGACAGGCAACTATGGCTACACCTTC.

A word on this clonotype: This may be a read error: a much more frequent sequence differs by one nucleotide. CDR3 sequence (DNA): TGTGCCAGCAGCCAAGATGTATCTGAAGCTTGCTTT. Amino acids: CASSQDVSEACF. This chain connects TRBV3-1 to TRBJ1-1; unclear D gene. From germline, CDR1 is LGHDT and CDR2 YNNKEL (reference sequence). The CDR3 spans 12 residues.

There are many counts of this clonotype. This chain links TRBV9 with TRBJ1-5; D is unresolved. Germline values: CDR1 SGDLS, CDR2 YYNGEE. CDR3 length: 15 amino acids. Trimming stripped 3 bases from V and 0 bases from J, with 10 bases between. DNA of the CDR3: TGTGCCAGCAGCGCCACAGATTATAGCAATCAGCCCCAGCATTTT. Protein: CASSATDYSNQPQHF.